The 14 T cell receptor beta chains reported below all come from one sample, sequenced in a study of T cells of healthy individuals. TCRdb fed the 5' RACE reads into MiXCR, producing one record per CDR3 protein. The sample shows some 100,000 distinct CDR3 sequences, 17% of them seen only once. These receptor sequences come from a human donor in good health.

This clonotype was detected ten times or more. This sequence joins TRBV20-1 and TRBJ2-1, with 8 bases matching TRBD2. Trimming at V came to 0 bases and at J to 7 bases, leaving 5 bases not matched to a gene. Germline-derived CDR1 and CDR2 are DFQATT and SNEGSKA (reference sequence). The CDR3 is 14 residues long. CDR3 protein: CSARDRTSLNEQFF. In DNA, the CDR3 is TGCAGTGCTAGAGATCGGACTAGCTTAAATGAGCAGTTCTTC.

This clonotype came up a few times. The V gene is TRBV7-8, the J gene TRBJ1-5; 10 nucleotides match TRBD1. Germline CDR1 reads SGHVS; CDR2 reads FQNEAQ. CDR3 size: 15 residues. V lost 2 bases and J lost 6; bases outside the gene matches: 4. The DNA for the CDR3 is TGTGCCAGCAGCTTACCCGGGACAGGGGTTCAGCCCCAGCATTTT. Protein product: CASSLPGTGVQPQHF.

The V and J genes are TRBV4-3 and TRBJ2-1; a possible D gene is TRBD1 (5 bases). The CDR3 consists of 16 residues. Trimming took off 0 bases at V and 3 bases at J, with 12 bases between the two ends. Per the germline V gene, CDR1 is LGHNA and CDR2 is YSLEER. The CDR3 DNA sequence: TGCGCCAGCAGCCAAGATAGGGTTAGGGGCTACAATGAGCAGTTCTTC. Residues: CASSQDRVRGYNEQFF.

There are many counts of this clonotype. This chain's CDR3 is CASSYTEFYGYTF. The CDR3 DNA reads TGTGCCAGCAGTTACACAGAGTTCTATGGCTACACCTTC. V usage is TRBV2 and J usage is TRBJ1-2; D remains unclear. The CDR3 length is 13 residues. V lost 5 bases, J lost 4 bases, and 11 bases lay in between. The germline gives CDR1 SNHLY, CDR2 FYNNEI.

This CDR3 is CASSAGHPYEQYF. CDR3 bases: TGTGCCAGCAGTGCGGGACACCCCTACGAGCAGTACTTC. This chain connects TRBV6-6 to TRBJ2-7; D possibly uses TRBD1 or TRBD2 (6 bases each). Germline CDR1 is MNHNY and CDR2 is SVGAGI (reference sequence). The CDR3 length is 13 residues. Trimming shortened V by 5 bases and J by 2 bases, and 10 bases separated the two germline ends.

The sample holds many counts of this clonotype. The gene calls are TRBV28 and TRBJ1-2; 8 bases match TRBD1. The CDR3 totals 15 residues. The V and J ends lost 6 bases and 7 bases, in that order; junction bases with no gene match: 13. CDR1 and CDR2 from the germline V gene are MDHEN and SYDVKM. The CDR3 is CASRDVGTGNSGYTF. The CDR3 region has the DNA TGTGCCAGCAGGGATGTAGGGACAGGCAATTCTGGCTACACCTTC.

This chain connects TRBV28 to TRBJ2-7; no firm D call. Germline CDR1 reads MDHEN; CDR2 reads SYDVKM. The CDR3 sequence is 15 residues long. Trimming took 3 bases from V and 0 from J, leaving 12 bases between them. Here the CDR3 DNA reads TGTGCCAGCAGTTTCGTGGGAACCCCCTCCTACGAGCAGTACTTC. Its protein is CASSFVGTPSYEQYF.

This clonotype was detected a few times. The rearrangement links TRBV10-3 to TRBJ2-7; 11 nucleotides match TRBD2. The germline gives CDR1 ENHRY, CDR2 SYGVKD. This CDR3 comprises 14 residues. V gave up 10 bases and J gave up 0 bases; unmatched junction bases: 5. The CDR3 sequence: CATAGLADSYEQYF. DNA for the CDR3: TGTGCCACCGCGGGACTAGCGGACTCCTACGAGCAGTACTTC.

The chain couples TRBV5-1 to TRBJ1-6; possibly TRBD1 for D (5 bases). In germline, CDR1 is SGHRS, CDR2 YFSETQ. The V and J ends lost 0 bases and 10 bases respectively, with 14 bases between them. The CDR3 totals 15 residues. CDR3 in amino acids: CASSLAGGTRSPLHF. The CDR3 bases are TGCGCCAGCAGCTTGGCTGGCGGGACGCGGTCACCCCTCCACTTT. Complete variable domain (other parts from reference TRBV5-1 and TRBJ1-6): KAGVTQTPRYLIKTRGQQVTLSCSPISGHRSVSWYQQTPGQGLQFLFEYFSETQRNKGNFPGRFSGRQFSNSRSEMNVSTLELGDSALYLCASSLAGGTRSPLHFGNGTRLTVT.

The V call is TRBV7-2, the J call TRBJ2-1; D may be TRBD2 (5 bases). V lost 4 bases, J lost 2 bases, and 15 bases lay in between. Germline CDR1 SGHTA, CDR2 FQGNSA. The CDR3 consists of 16 residues. CDR3 in DNA: TGTGCCAGCAGCTCCTTCGCTCGGGGAACCTACAATGAGCAGTTCTTC. This sequence encodes CASSSFARGTYNEQFF. The whole variable domain, remainder taken from reference TRBV7-2 and TRBJ2-1, is GAGVSQSPSNKVTEKGKDVELRCDPISGHTALYWYRQSLGQGLEFLIYFQGNSAPDKSGLPSDRFSAERTGGSVSTLTIQRTQQEDSAVYLCASSSFARGTYNEQFFGPGTRLTVL.

The genes are TRBV7-9 and TRBJ1-6; 8 bases are a match to TRBD1. Germline trimming cut 1 base from V and 10 bases from J; bases unmatched to any gene: 12. In germline, CDR1 is SEHNR, CDR2 FQNEAQ (reference sequence). This CDR3 has 17 amino acids. CDR3: CASSLGTGREDGSPLHF. CDR3 nucleotides: TGTGCCAGCAGCTTAGGGACAGGGAGAGAGGACGGATCACCCCTCCACTTT.

This clonotype turned up a few times. The chain recombines TRBV5-1 with TRBJ2-2, with TRBD1 identical over 8 bases. Trimming took 0 bases from V and 6 from J; bases not matched to a gene: 1. CDR3 length: 14 residues. The germline gives CDR1 SGHRS, CDR2 YFSETQ. CDR3 coding DNA: TGCGCCAGCAGCTTGGAGGGACAGGCCGGGGAGCTGTTTTTT. This encodes CASSLEGQAGELFF.

This clonotype was seen a few times. The chain links TRBV5-1 to TRBJ1-1, with D unclear. The CDR3 has 12 amino acids. Trimming left V 5 bases short and J 6 bases short, with 11 bases between. In germline, CDR1 is SGHRS, CDR2 YFSETQ. CDR3 sequence (DNA): TGCGCCAGCAGTTTCTTCGGCGCTGAAGCTTTCTTT. It codes for CASSFFGAEAFF.

A few counts support this clonotype. The chain joins TRBV6-2 or TRBV6-3 to TRBJ2-7; D may be TRBD2 (5 bases). Trimming stripped 7 bases from V and 5 bases from J, with 18 bases between. Germline V gene data show CDR1 as MNHEY and CDR2 as SVGEGT. This CDR3 spans 14 amino acids. The CDR3 DNA reads as TGTGCCAGCACCCTCGGGATTCAAGGCCACGAGCAGTACTTC. Translating gives CASTLGIQGHEQYF.